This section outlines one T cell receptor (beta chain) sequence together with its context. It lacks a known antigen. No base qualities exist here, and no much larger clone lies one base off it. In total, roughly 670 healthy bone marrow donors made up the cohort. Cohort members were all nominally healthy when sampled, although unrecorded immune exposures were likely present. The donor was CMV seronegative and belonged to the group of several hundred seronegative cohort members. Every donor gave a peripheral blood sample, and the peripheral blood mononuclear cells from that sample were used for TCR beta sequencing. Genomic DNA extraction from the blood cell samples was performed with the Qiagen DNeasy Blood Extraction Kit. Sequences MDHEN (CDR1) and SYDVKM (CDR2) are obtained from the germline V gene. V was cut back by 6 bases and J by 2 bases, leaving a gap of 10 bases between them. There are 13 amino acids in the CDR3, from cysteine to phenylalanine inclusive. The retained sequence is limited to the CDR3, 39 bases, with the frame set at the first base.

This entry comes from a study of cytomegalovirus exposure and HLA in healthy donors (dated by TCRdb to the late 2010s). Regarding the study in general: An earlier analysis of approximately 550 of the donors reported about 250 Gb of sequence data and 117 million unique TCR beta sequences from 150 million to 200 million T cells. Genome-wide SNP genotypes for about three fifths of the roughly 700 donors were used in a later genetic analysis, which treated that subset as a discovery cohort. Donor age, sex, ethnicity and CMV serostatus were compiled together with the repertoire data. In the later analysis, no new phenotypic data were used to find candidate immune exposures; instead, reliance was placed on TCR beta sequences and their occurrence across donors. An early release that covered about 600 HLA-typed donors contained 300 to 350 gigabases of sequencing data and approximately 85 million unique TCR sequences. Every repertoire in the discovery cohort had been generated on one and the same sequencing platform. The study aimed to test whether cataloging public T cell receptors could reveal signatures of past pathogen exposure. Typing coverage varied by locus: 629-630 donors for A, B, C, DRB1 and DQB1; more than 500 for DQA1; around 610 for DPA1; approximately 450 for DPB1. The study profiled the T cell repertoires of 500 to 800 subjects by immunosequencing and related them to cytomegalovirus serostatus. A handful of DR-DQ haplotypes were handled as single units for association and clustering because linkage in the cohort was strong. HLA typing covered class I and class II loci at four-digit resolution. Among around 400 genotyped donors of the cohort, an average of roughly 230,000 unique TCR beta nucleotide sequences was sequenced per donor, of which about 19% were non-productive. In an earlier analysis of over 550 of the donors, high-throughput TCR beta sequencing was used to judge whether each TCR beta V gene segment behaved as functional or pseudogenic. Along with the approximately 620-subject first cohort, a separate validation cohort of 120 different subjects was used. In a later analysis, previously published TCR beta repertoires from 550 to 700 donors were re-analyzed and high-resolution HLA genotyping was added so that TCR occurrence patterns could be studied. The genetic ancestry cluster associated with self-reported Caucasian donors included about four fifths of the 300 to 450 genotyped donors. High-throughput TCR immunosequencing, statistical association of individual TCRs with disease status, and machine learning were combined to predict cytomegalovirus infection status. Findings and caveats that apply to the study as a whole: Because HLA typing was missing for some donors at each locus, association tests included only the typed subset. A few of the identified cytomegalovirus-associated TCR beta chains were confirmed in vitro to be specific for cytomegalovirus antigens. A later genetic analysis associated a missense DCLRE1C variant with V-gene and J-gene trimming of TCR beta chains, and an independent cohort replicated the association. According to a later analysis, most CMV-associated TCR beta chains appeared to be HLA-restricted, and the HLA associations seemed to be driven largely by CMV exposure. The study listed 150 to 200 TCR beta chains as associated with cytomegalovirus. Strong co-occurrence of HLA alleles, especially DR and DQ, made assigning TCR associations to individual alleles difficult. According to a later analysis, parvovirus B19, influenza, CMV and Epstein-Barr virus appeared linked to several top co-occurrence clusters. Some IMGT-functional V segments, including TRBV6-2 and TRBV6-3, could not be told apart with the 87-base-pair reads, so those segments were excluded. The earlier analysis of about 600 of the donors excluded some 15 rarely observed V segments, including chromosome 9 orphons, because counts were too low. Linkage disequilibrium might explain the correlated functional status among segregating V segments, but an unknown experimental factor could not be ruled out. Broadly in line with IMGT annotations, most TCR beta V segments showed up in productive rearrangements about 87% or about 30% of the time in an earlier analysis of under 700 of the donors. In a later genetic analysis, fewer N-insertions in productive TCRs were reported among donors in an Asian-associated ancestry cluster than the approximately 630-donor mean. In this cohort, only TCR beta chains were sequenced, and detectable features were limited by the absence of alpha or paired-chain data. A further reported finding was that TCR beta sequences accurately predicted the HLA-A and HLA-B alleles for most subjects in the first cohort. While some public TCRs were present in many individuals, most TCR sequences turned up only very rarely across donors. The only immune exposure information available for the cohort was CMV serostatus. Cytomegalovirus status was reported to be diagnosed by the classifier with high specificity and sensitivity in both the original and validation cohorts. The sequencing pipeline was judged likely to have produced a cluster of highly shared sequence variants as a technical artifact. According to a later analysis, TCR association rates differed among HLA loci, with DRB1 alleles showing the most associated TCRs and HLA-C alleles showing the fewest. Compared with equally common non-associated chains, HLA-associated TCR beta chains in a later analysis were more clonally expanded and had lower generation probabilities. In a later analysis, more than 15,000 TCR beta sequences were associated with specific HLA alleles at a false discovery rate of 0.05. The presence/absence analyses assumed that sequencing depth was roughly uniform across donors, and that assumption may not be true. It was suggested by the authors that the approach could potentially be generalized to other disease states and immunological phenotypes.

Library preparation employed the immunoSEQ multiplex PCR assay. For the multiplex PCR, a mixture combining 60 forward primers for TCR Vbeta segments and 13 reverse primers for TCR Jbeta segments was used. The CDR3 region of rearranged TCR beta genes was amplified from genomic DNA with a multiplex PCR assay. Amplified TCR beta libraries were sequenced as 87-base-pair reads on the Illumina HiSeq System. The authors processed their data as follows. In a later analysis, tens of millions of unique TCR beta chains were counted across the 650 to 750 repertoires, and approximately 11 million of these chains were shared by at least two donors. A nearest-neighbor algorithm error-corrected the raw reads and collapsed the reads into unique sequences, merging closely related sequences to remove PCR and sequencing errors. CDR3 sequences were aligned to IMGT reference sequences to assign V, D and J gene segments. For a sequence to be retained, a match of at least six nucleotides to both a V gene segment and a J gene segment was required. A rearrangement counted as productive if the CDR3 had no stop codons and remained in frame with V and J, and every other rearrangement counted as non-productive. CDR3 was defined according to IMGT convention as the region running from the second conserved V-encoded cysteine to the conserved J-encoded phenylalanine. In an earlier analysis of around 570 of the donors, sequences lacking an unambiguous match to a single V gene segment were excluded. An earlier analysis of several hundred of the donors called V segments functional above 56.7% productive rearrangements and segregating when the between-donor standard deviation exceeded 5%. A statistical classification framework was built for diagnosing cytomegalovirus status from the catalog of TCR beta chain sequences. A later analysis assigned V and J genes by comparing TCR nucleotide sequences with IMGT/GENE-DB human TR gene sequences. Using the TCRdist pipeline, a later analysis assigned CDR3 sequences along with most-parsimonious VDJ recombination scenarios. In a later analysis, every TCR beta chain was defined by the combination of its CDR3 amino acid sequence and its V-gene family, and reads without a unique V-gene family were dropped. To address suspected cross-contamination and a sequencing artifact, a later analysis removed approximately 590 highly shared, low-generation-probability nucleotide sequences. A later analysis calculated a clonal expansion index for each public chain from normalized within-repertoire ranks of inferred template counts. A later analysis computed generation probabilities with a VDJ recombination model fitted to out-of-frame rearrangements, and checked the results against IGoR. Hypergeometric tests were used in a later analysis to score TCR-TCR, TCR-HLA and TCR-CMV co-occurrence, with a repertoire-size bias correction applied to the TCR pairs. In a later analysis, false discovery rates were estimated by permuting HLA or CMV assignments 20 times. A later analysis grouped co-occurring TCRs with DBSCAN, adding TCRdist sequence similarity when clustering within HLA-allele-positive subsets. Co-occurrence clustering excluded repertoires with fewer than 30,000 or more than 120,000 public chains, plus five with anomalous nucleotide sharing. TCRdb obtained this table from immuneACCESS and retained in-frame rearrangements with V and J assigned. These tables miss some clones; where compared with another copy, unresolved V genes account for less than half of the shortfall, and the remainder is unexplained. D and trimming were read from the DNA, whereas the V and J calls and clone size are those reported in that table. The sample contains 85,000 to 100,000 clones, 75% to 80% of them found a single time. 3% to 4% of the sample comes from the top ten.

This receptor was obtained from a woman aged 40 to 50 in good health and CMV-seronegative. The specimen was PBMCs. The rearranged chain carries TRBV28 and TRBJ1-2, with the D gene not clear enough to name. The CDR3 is CASSGGRNYGYTF. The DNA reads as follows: TGTGCCAGCAGCGGAGGGAGAAACTATGGCTACACCTTC.